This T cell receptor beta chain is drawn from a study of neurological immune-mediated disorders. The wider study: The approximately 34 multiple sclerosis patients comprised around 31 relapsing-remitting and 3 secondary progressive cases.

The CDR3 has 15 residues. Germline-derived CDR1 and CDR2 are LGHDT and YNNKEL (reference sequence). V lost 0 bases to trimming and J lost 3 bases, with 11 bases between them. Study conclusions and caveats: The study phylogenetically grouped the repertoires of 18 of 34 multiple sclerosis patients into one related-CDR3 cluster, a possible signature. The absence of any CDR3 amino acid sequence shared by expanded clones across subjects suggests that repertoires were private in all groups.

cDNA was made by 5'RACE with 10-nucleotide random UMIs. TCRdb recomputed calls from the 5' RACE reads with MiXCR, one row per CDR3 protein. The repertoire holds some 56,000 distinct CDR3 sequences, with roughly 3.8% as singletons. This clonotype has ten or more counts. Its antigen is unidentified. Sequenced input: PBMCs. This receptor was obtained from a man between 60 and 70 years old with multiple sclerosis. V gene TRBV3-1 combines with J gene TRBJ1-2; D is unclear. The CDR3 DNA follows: TGTGCCAGCAGCCAAGATTTAGCAGGATACTATGGCTACACCTTC. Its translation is CASSQDLAGYYGYTF.